This T cell receptor (beta chain) appears in the sequencing data of a study of early T cells in non-severe SARS-CoV-2 infection. Study context: Sequencing used unsorted whole-blood bulk RNA, so chains lack pairing.

General observations from the study: Clonotype matching in VDJdb favored anti-spike CD8 responses and did not capture private and CD4 specificities.

CDR3 length: 11 amino acids. With 2 bases removed from V and 9 bases from J, the gap between germline ends came to 6 bases. The germline V gene has CDR1 SGHRS and CDR2 YFSETQ. Unique molecular identifiers were affixed to single, distinct cDNA molecules. Each CDR3 protein is one row after TCRdb ran MiXCR on the 5' RACE reads. The repertoire consists of about 70,000 distinct CDR3 sequences, with more than 12% occurring once and the leading ten covering roughly 4.2%. The table lists this clonotype with a few counts. No antigen is known for it. The source is an adult who was a healthcare worker with PCR-confirmed SARS-CoV-2 infection or an uninfected control (not recorded which). The genes are TRBV5-1 and TRBJ2-1; D might be TRBD2 (5 bases). This specimen was whole blood, taken at baseline. The CDR3 spells CASSFEGEQFF. CDR3 DNA sequence: TGCGCCAGCAGCTTTGAGGGTGAGCAGTTCTTC. The full variable domain, its missing parts supplied by reference TRBV5-1 and TRBJ2-1, is KAGVTQTPRYLIKTRGQQVTLSCSPISGHRSVSWYQQTPGQGLQFLFEYFSETQRNKGNFPGRFSGRQFSNSRSEMNVSTLELGDSALYLCASSFEGEQFFGPGTRLTVL.